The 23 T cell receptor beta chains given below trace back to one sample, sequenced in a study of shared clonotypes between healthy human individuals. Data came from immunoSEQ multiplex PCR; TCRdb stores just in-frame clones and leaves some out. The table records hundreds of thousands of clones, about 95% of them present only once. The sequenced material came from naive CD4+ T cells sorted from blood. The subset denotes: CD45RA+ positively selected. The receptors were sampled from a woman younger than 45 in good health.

This chain's CDR3 is CASSPRPNTDTQYF. The CDR3 bases are TGTGCCAGCAGCCCTAGGCCTAACACAGATACGCAGTATTTT. This sequence joins TRBV13 and TRBJ2-3; D is unresolved. V shed 5 bases and J shed 2 bases, with 11 bases lying between them. The CDR3 covers 14 residues. The germline gives CDR1 PRHDT, CDR2 FYEKMQ (reference sequence).

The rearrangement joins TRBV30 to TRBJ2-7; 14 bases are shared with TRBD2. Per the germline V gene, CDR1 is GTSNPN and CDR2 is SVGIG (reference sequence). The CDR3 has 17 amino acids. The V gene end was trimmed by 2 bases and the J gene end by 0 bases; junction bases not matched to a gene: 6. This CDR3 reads CAWSLGLAGGTSYEQYF. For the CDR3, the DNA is TGTGCCTGGAGTCTCGGACTAGCGGGAGGTACCTCCTACGAGCAGTACTTC.

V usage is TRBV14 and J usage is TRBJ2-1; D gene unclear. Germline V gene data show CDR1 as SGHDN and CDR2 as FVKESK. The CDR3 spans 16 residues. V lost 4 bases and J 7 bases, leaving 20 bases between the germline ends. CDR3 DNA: TGTGCCAGCAGCCTAGTAAGGGCACTTTCGGGTAATGAGCAGTTCTTC. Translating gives CASSLVRALSGNEQFF.

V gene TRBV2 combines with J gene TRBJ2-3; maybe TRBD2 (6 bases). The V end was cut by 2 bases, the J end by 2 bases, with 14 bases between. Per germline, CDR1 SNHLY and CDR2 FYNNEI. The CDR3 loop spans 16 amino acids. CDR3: CASSEWGSGNTDTQYF. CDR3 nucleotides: TGTGCCAGCAGTGAATGGGGTAGCGGAAACACAGATACGCAGTATTTT.

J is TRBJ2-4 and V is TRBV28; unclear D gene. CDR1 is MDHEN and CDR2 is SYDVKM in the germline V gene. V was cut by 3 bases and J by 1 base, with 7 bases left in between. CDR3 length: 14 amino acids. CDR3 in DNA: TGTGCCAGCAGTTTGGTAGGGGCCAAAAACATTCAGTACTTC. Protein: CASSLVGAKNIQYF.

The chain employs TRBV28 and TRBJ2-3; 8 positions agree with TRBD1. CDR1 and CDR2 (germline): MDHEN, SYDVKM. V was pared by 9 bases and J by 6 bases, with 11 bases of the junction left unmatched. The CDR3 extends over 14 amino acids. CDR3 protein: CASRSGTGGDTQYF. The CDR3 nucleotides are TGTGCCAGTAGATCCGGGACAGGTGGGGATACGCAGTATTTT.

The CDR3 is CASTGLAGAGELFF. The CDR3 DNA reads TGTGCCAGTACCGGACTAGCGGGAGCCGGGGAGCTGTTTTTT. The genes are TRBV2 and TRBJ2-2, with 13 nucleotides matching TRBD2. V trimming: 9 bases; J trimming: 6 bases; junction bases outside the gene matches: 4. The CDR3 covers 14 residues. From germline, CDR1 is SNHLY and CDR2 FYNNEI.

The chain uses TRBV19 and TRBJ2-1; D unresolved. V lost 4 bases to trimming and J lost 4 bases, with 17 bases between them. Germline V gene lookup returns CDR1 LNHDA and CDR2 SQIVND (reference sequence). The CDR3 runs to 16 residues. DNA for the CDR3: TGTGCCAGTAGTACCTACCTCGGCGGAAGATACAATGAGCAGTTCTTC. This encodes CASSTYLGGRYNEQFF.

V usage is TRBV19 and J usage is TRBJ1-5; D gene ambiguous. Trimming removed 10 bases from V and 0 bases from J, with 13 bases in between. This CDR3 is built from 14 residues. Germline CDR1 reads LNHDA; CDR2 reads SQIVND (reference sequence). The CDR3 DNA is TGTGCCACGTCGAAGGCACATAGCAATCAGCCCCAGCATTTT. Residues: CATSKAHSNQPQHF.

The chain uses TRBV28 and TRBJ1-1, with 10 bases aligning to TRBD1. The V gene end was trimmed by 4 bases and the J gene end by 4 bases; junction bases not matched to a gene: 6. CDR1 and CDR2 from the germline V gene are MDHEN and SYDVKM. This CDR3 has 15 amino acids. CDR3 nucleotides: TGTGCCAGCAGTTCGACAGGGGGCAGCGGCACTGAAGCTTTCTTT. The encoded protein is CASSSTGGSGTEAFF.

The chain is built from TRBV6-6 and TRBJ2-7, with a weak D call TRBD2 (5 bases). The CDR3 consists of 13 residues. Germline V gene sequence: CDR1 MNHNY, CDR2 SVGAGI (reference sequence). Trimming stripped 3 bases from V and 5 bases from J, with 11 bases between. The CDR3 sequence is CASSYEGRDEQYF. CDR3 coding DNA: TGTGCCAGCAGTTATGAAGGGCGGGACGAGCAGTACTTC.

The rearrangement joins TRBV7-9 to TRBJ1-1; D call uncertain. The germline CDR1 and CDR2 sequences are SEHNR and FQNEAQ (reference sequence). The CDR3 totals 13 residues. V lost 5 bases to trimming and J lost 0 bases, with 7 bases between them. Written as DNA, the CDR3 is TGTGCCAGCAGCCCGATCATGAACACTGAAGCTTTCTTT. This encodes CASSPIMNTEAFF.

The CDR3 reads CASSPPDRVGYGYTF. The CDR3 DNA reads TGTGCCAGTAGCCCCCCCGACAGGGTTGGATATGGCTACACCTTC. The genes are TRBV19 and TRBJ1-2; 7 positions agree with TRBD1. CDR1 LNHDA and CDR2 SQIVND come from the germline V gene (reference sequence). V was clipped by 6 bases and J by 5 bases; unmatched bases: 12. The CDR3 loop spans 15 amino acids. The whole variable domain, filled in from reference TRBV19 and TRBJ1-2, reads DGGITQSPKYLFRKEGQNVTLSCEQNLNHDAMYWYRQDPGQGLRLIYYSQIVNDFQKGDIAEGYSVSREKKESFPLTVTSAQKNPTAFYLCASSPPDRVGYGYTFGSGTRLTVV.

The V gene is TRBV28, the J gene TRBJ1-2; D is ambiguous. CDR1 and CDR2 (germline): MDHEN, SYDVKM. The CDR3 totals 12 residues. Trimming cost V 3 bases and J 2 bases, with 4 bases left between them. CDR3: CASSFKNYGYTF. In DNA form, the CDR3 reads TGTGCCAGCAGTTTTAAGAACTATGGCTACACCTTC.

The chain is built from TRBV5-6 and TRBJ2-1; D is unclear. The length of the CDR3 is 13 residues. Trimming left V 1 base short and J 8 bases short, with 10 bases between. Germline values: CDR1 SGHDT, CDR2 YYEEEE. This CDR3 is CASSLSHGYEQFF. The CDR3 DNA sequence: TGTGCCAGCAGCTTGAGTCACGGGTATGAGCAGTTCTTC.

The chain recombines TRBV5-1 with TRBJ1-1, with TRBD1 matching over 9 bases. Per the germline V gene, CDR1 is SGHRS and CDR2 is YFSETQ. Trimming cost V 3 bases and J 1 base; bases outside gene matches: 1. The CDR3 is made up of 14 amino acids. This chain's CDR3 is CASSSQGANTEAFF. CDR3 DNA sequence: TGCGCCAGCAGCTCACAGGGGGCGAACACTGAAGCTTTCTTT. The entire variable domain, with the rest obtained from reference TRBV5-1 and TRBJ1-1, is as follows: KAGVTQTPRYLIKTRGQQVTLSCSPISGHRSVSWYQQTPGQGLQFLFEYFSETQRNKGNFPGRFSGRQFSNSRSEMNVSTLELGDSALYLCASSSQGANTEAFFGQGTRLTVV.

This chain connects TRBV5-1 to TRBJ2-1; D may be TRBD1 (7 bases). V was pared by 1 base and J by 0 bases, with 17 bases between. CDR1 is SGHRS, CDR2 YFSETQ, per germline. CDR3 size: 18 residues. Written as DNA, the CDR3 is TGCGCCAGCAGCTTGCCTGGTGGGGGGACAGTCTCCTACAATGAGCAGTTCTTC. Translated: CASSLPGGGTVSYNEQFF.

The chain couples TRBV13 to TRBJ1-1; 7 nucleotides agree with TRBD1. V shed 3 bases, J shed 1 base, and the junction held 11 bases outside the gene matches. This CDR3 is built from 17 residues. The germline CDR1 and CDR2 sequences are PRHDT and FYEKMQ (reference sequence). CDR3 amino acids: CASSLDEVGGPNTEAFF. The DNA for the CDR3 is TGTGCCAGCAGCTTGGATGAGGTAGGGGGCCCGAACACTGAAGCTTTCTTT.

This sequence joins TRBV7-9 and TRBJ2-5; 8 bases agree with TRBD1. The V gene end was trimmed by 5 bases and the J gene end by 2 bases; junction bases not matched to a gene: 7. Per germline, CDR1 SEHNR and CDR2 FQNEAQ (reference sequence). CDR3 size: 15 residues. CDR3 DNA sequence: TGTGCCAGCAGCCTACGACAGGGGACACAAGAGACCCAGTACTTC. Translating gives CASSLRQGTQETQYF.

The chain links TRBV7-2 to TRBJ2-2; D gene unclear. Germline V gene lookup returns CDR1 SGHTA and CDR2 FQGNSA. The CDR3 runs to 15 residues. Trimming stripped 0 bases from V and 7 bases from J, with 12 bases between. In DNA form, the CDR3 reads TGTGCCAGCAGCTTAGCGAGGACCGCCGGCGGGGAGCTGTTTTTT. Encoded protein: CASSLARTAGGELFF.

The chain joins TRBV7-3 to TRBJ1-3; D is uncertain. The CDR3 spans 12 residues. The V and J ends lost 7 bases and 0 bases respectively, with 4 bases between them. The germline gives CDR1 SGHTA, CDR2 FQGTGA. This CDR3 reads CASKNSGNTIYF. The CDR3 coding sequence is TGTGCCAGCAAAAACTCTGGAAACACCATATATTTT.

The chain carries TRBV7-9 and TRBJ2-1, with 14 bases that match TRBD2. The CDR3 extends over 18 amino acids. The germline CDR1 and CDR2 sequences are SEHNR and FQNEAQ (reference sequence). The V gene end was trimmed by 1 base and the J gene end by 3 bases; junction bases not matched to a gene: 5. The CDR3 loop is CASSLDGTSGSLYNEQFF. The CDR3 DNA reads TGTGCCAGCAGCTTAGACGGGACTAGCGGGAGCCTCTACAATGAGCAGTTCTTC.

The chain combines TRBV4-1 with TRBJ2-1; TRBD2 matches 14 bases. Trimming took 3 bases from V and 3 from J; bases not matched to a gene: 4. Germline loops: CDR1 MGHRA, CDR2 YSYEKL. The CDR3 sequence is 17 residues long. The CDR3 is CASSQGTSGSLYNEQFF. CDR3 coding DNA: TGCGCCAGCAGCCAGGGGACTAGCGGGAGTCTCTACAATGAGCAGTTCTTC.